The sequence of this T cell receptor beta chain was determined in a study of Ad26.COV2.S vaccination and SARS-CoV-2 variants. General observations from the study: Comparable non-spike TCR breadth was observed in vaccine and placebo recipients. Spike-specific TCR breadth in vaccine recipients exceeded that seen in placebo recipients. Substantial breadth was reported for post-vaccination spike-specific CD8+ and CD4+ T cells. The TCR breadth and depth analyses may have produced an underestimate of total T cell responses.

This clone was picked up one time. No antigen is known for it. Data came from immunoSEQ multiplex PCR; TCRdb stores just in-frame clones and leaves some out. The table records about 350,000 clones, approximately 90% of them present only once. This CDR3 has 15 residues. Germline values: CDR1 MNHEY, CDR2 SMNVEV (reference sequence). With 7 bases removed from V and 3 bases from J, the gap between germline ends came to 18 bases. The TCR comes from a human donor who had recovered from COVID-19. The genes are TRBV27 and TRBJ1-2, with D tentatively TRBD1 (5 bases). Sequencing was performed on peripheral blood, taken after recovery from COVID-19. CDR3: CASTDKRGDYYGYTF. For the CDR3, the DNA is TGTGCCAGCACCGATAAACGGGGGGATTACTATGGCTACACCTTC.